This T cell receptor (beta chain) stems from a study of cytomegalovirus exposure and HLA in healthy donors. Study results and limitations: A later analysis showed HLA-associated TCR beta chains outstripping equally common others in clonal expansion. Accounts indicate the classifier identified cytomegalovirus status with strong specificity and sensitivity. The investigators catalogued 150 or so TCR beta chains as cytomegalovirus-associated.

A word on this clone: What it recognizes is unknown.

PCR used 60 Vbeta primers and 13 Jbeta primers. The protocol was immunoSEQ multiplex PCR, while the TCRdb copy is restricted to in-frame clones and leaves out a portion. This sample's table has about 77,000 clones. The CDR3 runs 14 residues. J gave up 4 bases and V 4 bases, and 5 bases lay outside the gene matches. Germline V lookup: CDR1 MGHDK, CDR2 SYGVNS. Each of the donors was a healthy bone marrow donor. The receptor's source is a man aged 50-59 years in good health and CMV-seropositive. Sequencing was carried out using PBMCs. This chain connects TRBV25-1 to TRBJ1-1, with TRBD1 identical over 8 bases. CDR3 DNA sequence: TGTGCCAGCAGTGGTACAGGGGGGTCCACTGAAGCTTTCTTT. The encoded protein is CASSGTGGSTEAFF.